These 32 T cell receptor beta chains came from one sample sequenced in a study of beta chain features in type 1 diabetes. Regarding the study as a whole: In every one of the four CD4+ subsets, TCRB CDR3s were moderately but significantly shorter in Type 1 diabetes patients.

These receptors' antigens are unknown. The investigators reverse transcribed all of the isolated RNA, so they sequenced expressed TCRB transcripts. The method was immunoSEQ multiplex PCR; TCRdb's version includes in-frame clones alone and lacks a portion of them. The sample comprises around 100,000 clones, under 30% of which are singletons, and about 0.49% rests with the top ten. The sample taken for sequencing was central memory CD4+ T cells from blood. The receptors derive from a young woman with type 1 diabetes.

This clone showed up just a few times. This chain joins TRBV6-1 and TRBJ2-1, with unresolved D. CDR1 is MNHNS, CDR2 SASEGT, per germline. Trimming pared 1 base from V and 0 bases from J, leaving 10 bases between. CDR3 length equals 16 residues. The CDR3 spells CASSEGSYNSYNEQFF. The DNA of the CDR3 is TGTGCCAGCAGTGAAGGGAGTTATAACTCCTACAATGAGCAGTTCTTC.

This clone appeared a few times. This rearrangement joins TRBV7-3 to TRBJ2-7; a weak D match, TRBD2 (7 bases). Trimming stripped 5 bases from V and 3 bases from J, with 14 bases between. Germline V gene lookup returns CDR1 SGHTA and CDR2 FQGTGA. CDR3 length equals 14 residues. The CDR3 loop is CASSLGLGGYEQYF. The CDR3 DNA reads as TGTGCCAGCAGCCTCGGACTAGGGGGCTACGAGCAGTACTTC.

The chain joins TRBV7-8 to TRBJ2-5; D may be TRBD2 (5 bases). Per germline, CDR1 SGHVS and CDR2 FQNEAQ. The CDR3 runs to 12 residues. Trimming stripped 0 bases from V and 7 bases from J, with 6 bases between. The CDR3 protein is CASSLAAATQYF. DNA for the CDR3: TGTGCCAGCAGCTTAGCAGCGGCGACCCAGTACTTC.

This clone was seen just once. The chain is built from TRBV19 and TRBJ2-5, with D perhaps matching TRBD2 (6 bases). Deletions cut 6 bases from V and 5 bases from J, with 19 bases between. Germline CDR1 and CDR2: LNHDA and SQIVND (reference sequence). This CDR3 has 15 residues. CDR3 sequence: CASSTIGAGLETQYF. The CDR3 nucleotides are TGTGCCAGTAGCACTATAGGGGCGGGACTGGAGACCCAGTACTTC. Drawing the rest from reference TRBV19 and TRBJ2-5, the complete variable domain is DGGITQSPKYLFRKEGQNVTLSCEQNLNHDAMYWYRQDPGQGLRLIYYSQIVNDFQKGDIAEGYSVSREKKESFPLTVTSAQKNPTAFYLCASSTIGAGLETQYFGPGTRLLVL.

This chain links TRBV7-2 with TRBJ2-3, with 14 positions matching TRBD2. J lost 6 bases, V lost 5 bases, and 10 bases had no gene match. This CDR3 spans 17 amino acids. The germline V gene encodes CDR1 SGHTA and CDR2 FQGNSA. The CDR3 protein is CASSPGLAGGSGDTQYF. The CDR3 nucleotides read TGTGCCAGCAGCCCAGGACTAGCGGGAGGCTCGGGGGATACGCAGTATTTT.

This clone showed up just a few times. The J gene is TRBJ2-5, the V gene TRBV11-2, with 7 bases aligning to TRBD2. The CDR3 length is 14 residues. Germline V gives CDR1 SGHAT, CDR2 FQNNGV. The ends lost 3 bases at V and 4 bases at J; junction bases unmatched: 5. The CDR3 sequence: CASSFSGVGETQYF. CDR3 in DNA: TGTGCCAGCAGCTTCAGCGGGGTTGGAGAGACCCAGTACTTC.

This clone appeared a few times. CDR3 coding DNA: TGCGCCAGCAGCCTCGGGGGGCCTAATGAAAAACTGTTTTTT. Translation gives CASSLGGPNEKLFF. The V call is TRBV4-3, the J call TRBJ1-4; D might be TRBD1 (6 bases). The CDR3 spans 14 residues. V lost 4 bases to trimming and J lost 3 bases, with 9 bases between them. Germline V gene sequence: CDR1 LGHNA, CDR2 YSLEER.

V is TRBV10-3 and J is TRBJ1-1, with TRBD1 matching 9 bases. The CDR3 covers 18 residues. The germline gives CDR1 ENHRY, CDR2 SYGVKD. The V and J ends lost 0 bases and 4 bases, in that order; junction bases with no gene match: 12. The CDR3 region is CAISESKDRGSRSTEAFF. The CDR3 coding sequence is TGTGCCATCAGTGAGTCGAAGGACAGGGGATCGAGGAGCACTGAAGCTTTCTTT.

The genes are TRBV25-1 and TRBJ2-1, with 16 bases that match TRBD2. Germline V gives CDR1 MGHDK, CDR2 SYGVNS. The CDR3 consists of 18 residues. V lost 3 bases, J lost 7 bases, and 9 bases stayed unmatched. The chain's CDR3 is CASSDPGLAGGPSNEQFF. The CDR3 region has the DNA TGTGCCAGCAGTGACCCGGGACTAGCGGGAGGGCCCTCGAATGAGCAGTTCTTC. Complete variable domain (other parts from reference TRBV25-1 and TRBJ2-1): EADIYQTPRYLVIGTGKKITLECSQTMGHDKMYWYQQDPGMELHLIHYSYGVNSTEKGDLSSESTVSRIRTEHFPLTLESARPSHTSQYLCASSDPGLAGGPSNEQFFGPGTRLTVL.

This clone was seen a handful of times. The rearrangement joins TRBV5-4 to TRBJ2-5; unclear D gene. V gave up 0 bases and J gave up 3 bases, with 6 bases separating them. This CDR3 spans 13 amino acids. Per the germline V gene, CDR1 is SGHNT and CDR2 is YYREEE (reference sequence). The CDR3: CASSLGSEETQYF. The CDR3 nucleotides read TGTGCCAGCAGCTTGGGCAGCGAAGAGACCCAGTACTTC.

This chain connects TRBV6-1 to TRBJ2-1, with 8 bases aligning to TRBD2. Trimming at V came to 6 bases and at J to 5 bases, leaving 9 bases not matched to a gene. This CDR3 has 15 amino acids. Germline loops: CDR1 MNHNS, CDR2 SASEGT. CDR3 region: CASRRGTSSHNEQFF. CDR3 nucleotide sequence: TGTGCCAGCAGGAGGGGGACTAGTTCCCACAATGAGCAGTTCTTC.

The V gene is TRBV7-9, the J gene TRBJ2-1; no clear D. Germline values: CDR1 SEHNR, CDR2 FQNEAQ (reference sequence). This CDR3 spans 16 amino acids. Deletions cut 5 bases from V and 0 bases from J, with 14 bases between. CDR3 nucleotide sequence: TGTGCCAGCAGCCACCCGACTGCCAGCTCCTACAATGAGCAGTTCTTC. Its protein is CASSHPTASSYNEQFF.

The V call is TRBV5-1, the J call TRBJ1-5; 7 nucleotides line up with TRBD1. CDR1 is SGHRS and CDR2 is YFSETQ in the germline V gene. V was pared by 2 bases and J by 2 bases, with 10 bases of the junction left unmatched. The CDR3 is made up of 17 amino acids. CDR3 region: CASSLTPTGMGNQPQHF. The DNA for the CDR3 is TGCGCCAGCAGCTTAACCCCGACAGGGATGGGCAATCAGCCCCAGCATTTT.

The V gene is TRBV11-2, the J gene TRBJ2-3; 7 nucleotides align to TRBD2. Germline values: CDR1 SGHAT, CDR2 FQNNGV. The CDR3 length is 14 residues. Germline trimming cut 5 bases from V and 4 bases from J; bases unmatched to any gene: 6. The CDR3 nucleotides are TGTGCCAGCAGCCAAACTAGCGTCTCAGATACGCAGTATTTT. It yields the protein CASSQTSVSDTQYF. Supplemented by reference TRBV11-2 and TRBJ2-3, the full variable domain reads EAGVAQSPRYKIIEKRQSVAFWCNPISGHATLYWYQQILGQGPKLLIQFQNNGVVDDSQLPKDRFSAERLKGVDSTLKIQPAKLEDSAVYLCASSQTSVSDTQYFGPGTRLTVL.

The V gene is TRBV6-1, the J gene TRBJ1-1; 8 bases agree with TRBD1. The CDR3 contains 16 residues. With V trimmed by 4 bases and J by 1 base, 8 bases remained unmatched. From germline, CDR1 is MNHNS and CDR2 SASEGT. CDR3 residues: CASSVGQGVGNTEAFF. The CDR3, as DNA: TGTGCCAGCAGTGTCGGACAGGGTGTGGGGAACACTGAAGCTTTCTTT.

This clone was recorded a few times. CDR3 protein: CASSLRPGTGRYTF. The DNA of the CDR3 is TGTGCCAGCAGCTTGCGCCCCGGGACAGGGAGGTACACCTTC. This rearrangement joins TRBV7-9 to TRBJ1-2; 9 bases align to TRBD1. J gave up 11 bases and V 3 bases, and 10 bases lay outside the gene matches. Germline CDR1 reads SEHNR; CDR2 reads FQNEAQ (reference sequence). There are 14 residues in the CDR3.

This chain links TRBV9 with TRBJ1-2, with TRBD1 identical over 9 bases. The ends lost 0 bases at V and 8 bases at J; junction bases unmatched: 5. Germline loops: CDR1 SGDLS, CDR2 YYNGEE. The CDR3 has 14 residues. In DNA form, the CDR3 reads TGTGCCAGCAGCGTAGGGACAGGGGTTGTGGGCTACACCTTC. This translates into CASSVGTGVVGYTF.

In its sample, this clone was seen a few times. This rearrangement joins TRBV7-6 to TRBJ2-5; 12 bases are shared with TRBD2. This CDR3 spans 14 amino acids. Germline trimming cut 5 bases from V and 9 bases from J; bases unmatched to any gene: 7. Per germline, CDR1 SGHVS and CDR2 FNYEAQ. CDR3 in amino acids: CASSPWTSGTSQYF. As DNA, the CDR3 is TGTGCCAGCAGCCCCTGGACTAGCGGGACGTCCCAGTACTTC.

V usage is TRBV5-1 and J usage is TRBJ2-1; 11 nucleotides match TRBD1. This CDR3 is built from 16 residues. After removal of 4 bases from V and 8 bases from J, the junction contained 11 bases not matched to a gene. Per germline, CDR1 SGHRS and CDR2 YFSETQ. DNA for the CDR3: TGCGCCAGCAGCCCCACCCTGGGGACAGGGGGGTATGAGCAGTTCTTC. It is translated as CASSPTLGTGGYEQFF.

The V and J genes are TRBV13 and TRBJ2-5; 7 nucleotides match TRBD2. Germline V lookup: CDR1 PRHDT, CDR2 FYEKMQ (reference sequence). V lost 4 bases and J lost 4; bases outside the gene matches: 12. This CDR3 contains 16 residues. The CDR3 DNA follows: TGTGCCAGCAGCTCCGCCGGGACTAAGGGCGGAGAGACCCAGTACTTC. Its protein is CASSSAGTKGGETQYF.

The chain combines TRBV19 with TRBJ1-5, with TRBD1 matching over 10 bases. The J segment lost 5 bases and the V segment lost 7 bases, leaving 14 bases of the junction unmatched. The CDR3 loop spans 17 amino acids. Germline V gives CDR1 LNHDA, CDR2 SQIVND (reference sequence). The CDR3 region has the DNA TGTGCCAGTACCCAATCTGGGACAGGGGTTTCACATCAGCCCCAGCATTTT. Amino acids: CASTQSGTGVSHQPQHF.

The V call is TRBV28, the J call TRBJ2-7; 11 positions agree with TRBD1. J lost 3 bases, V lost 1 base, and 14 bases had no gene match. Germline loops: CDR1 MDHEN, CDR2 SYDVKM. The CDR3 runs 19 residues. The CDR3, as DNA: TGTGCCAGCAGTTTATCGGGGCGGGCACCGGGACAGGGGGTCTACGAGCAGTACTTC. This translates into CASSLSGRAPGQGVYEQYF.

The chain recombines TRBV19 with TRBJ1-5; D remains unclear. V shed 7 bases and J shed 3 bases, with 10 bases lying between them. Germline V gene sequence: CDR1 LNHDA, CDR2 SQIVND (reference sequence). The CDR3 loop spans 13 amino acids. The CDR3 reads CASTGSNNQPQHF. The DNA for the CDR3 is TGTGCCAGTACAGGCAGCAACAATCAGCCCCAGCATTTT.

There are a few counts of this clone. CDR3 nucleotide sequence: TGCGCCAGCAGCCAAGAGGTTAGCGATCCCTACGAGCAGTACTTC. Its protein is CASSQEVSDPYEQYF. This chain connects TRBV4-3 to TRBJ2-7; TRBD2 might be the D (5 bases). Germline V gene sequence: CDR1 LGHNA, CDR2 YSLEER. Trimming cost V 0 bases and J 2 bases, with 11 bases left between them. This CDR3 region has 15 residues.

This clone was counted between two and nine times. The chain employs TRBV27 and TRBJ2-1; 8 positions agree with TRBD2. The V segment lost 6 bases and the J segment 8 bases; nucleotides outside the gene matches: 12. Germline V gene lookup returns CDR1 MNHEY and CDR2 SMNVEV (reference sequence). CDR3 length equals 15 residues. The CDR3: CASRQYYSGIDEQFF. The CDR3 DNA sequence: TGTGCCAGCAGACAGTACTATAGCGGGATCGATGAGCAGTTCTTC.

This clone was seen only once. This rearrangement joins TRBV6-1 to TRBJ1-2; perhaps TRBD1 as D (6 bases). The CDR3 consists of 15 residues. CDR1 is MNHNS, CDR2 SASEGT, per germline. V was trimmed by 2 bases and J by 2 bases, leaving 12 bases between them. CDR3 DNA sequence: TGTGCCAGCAGTGAACAATTCGGACAGAACTATGGCTACACCTTC. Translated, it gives CASSEQFGQNYGYTF.

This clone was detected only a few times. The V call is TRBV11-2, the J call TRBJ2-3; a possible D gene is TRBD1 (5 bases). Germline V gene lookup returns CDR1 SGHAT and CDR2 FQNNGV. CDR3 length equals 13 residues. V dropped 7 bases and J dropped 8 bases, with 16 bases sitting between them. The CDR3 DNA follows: TGTGCCAGCAAACAGACAGCACCGGGTACGCAGTATTTT. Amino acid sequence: CASKQTAPGTQYF.

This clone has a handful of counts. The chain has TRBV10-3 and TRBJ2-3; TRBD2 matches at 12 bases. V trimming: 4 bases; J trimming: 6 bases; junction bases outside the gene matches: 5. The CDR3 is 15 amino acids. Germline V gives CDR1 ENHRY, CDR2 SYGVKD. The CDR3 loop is CAISGLAGVGDTQYF. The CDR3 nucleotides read TGTGCCATCAGTGGACTAGCGGGAGTTGGGGATACGCAGTATTTT.

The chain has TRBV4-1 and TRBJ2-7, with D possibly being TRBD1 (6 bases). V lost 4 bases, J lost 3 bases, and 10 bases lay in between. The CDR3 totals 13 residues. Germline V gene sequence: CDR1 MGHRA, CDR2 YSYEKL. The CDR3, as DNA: TGCGCCAGCAGCCGGGGGCAGGGCTACGAGCAGTACTTC. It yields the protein CASSRGQGYEQYF.

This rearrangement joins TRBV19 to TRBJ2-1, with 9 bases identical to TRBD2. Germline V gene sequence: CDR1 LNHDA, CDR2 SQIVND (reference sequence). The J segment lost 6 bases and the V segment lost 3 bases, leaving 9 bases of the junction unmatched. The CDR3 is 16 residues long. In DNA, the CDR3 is TGTGCCAGTAGTATCCCGAGCGGGAGGTCCCCCAATGAGCAGTTCTTC. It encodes CASSIPSGRSPNEQFF.

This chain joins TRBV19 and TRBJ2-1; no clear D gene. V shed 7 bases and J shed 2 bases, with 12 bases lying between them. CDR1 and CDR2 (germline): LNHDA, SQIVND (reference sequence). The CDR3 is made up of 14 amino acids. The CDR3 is CASMAAMTYNEQFF. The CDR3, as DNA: TGTGCCAGTATGGCGGCTATGACCTACAATGAGCAGTTCTTC.

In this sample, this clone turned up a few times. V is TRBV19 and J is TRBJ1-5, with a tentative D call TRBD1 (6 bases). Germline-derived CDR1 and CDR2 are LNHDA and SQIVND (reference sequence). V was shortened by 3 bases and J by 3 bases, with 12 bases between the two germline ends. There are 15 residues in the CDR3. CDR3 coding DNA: TGTGCCAGTAGTATTCGGACAGCTCTCAATCAGCCCCAGCATTTT. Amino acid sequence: CASSIRTALNQPQHF.